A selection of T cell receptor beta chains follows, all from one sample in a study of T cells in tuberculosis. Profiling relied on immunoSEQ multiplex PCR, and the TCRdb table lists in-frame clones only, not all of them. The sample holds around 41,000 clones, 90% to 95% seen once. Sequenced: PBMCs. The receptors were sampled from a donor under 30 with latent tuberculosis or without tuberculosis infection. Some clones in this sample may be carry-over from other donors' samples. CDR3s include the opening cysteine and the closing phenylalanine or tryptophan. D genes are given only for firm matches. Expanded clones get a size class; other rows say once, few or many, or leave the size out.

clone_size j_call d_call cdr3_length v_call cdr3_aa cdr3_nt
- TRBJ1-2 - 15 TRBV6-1 CASSEAVPTGYGYTF TGTGCCAGCAGTGAAGCTGTACCGACGGGGTATGGCTACACCTTC
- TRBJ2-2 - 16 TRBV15 CATSRDTGAGTGELFF TGTGCCACCAGCAGAGATACGGGAGCGGGCACCGGGGAGCTGTTTTTT
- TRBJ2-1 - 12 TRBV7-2 CASSRMGGRQFF TGTGCCAGCAGTCGCATGGGGGGTCGTCAGTTCTTC
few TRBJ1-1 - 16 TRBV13 CASSQQAAGEYTEAFF TGTGCCAGCAGTCAACAAGCAGCAGGGGAGTACACTGAAGCTTTCTTT
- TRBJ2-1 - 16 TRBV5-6 CASSLGAGSSYNEQFF TGTGCCAGCAGCTTGGGGGCCGGGAGTTCGTACAATGAGCAGTTCTTC
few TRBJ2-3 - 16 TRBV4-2 CASSQESKPRTDTQYF TGTGCCAGCAGCCAAGAATCAAAGCCCCGCACAGATACGCAGTATTTT
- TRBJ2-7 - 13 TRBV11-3 CASSFTGAYEQYF TGTGCCAGCAGCTTTACCGGGGCCTACGAGCAGTACTTC
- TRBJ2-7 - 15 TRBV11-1 CASSLRAGLYYEQYF TGTGCCAGCAGCCTCAGGGCGGGACTGTACTACGAGCAGTACTTC
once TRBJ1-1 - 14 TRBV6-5 CASSYSTGITEAFF TGTGCCAGCAGTTACTCGACAGGAATCACTGAAGCTTTCTTT
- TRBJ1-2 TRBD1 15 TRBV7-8 CASSFSTGPNYGYTF TGTGCCAGCAGCTTCTCGACAGGGCCTAACTATGGCTACACCTTC
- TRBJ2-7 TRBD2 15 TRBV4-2 CASSQGSGSPHEQYF TGTGCCAGCAGCCAAGGGAGCGGGAGTCCCCACGAGCAGTACTTC
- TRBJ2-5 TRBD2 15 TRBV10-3 CAISESSTSIETQYF TGTGCCATCAGTGAGTCGTCGACTAGCATAGAGACCCAGTACTTC
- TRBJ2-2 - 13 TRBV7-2 CASSLSSTGELFF TGTGCCAGCAGCTTGAGCTCCACCGGGGAGCTGTTTTTT
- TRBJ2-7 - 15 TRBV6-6 CASSYSIQKSYEQYF TGTGCCAGCAGTTACTCGATACAGAAATCCTACGAGCAGTACTTC
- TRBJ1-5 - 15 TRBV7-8 CASSLVPRPDQPQHF TGTGCCAGCAGCTTAGTCCCCCGCCCGGATCAGCCCCAGCATTTT
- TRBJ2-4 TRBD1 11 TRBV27 CASSEGQGWYF TGTGCCAGCAGTGAGGGACAGGGGTGGTACTTC
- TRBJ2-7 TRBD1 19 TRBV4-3 CASSQLTGTGPGDLYEQYF TGCGCCAGCAGCCAACTAACCGGGACAGGACCCGGAGACCTTTACGAGCAGTACTTC
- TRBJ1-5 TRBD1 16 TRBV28 CASSWGTGIRNQPQHF TGTGCCAGCAGTTGGGGGACAGGGATTAGAAATCAGCCCCAGCATTTT
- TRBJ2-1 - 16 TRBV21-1 CASSKQQQGRHNEQFF TGTGCCAGCAGCAAACAGCAACAGGGTAGACACAATGAGCAGTTCTTC
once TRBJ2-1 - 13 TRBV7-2 CASTPGTYNEQFF TGTGCCAGCACGCCAGGTACCTACAATGAGCAGTTCTTC
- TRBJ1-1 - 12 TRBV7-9 CASSRFETVAFF TGTGCCAGCAGCCGGTTTGAGACAGTAGCTTTCTTT
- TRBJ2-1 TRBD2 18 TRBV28 CASRGGLAGGWSYNEQFF TGTGCCAGCAGGGGGGGACTAGCGGGAGGGTGGTCCTACAATGAGCAGTTCTTC
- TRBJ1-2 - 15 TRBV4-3 CASSRAGLGPYGYTF TGCGCCAGCAGCCGGGCGGGGTTGGGGCCCTATGGCTACACCTTC
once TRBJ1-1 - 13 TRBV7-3 CASRAGLNTEAFF TGTGCCAGCAGAGCAGGGTTAAACACTGAAGCTTTCTTT
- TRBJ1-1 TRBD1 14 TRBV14 CASSQRTGNTEAFF TGTGCCAGCAGCCAGAGGACAGGAAACACTGAAGCTTTCTTT
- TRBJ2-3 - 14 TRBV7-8 CASSLEATGATQYF TGTGCCAGCAGCTTAGAGGCTACAGGCGCTACGCAGTATTTT
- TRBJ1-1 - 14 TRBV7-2 CASSLRGRDTEAFF TGTGCCAGCAGCTTACGGGGGAGGGACACTGAAGCTTTCTTT
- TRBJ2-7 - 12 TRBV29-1 CSVEASPGEQYF TGCAGCGTTGAGGCTTCCCCGGGGGAGCAGTACTTC
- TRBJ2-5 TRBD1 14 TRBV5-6 CASSSGQGPGTQYF TGTGCCAGCAGCTCGGGACAGGGCCCTGGGACCCAGTACTTC